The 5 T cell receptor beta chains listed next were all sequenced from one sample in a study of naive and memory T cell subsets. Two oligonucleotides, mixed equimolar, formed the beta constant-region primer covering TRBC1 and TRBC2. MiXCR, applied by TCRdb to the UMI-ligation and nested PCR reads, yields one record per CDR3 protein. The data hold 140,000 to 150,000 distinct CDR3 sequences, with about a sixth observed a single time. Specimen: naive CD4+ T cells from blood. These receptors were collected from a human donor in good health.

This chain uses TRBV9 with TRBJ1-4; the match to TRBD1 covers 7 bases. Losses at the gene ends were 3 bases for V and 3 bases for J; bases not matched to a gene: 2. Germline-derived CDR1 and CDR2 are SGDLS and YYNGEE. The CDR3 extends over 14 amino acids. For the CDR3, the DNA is TGTGCCAGCAGCGGGGGACAGCCTAATGAAAAACTGTTTTTT. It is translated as CASSGGQPNEKLFF.

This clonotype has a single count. Here the CDR3 reads CAITLARNTEAFF. Written as DNA, the CDR3 is TGTGCCATCACCCTGGCCAGGAACACTGAAGCTTTCTTT. J is TRBJ1-1 and V is TRBV10-3; D uncertain. CDR1 is ENHRY, CDR2 SYGVKD, per germline. The V gene lost 7 bases and the J gene lost 1 base, with 10 bases spanning the gap. This CDR3 is 13 amino acids long.

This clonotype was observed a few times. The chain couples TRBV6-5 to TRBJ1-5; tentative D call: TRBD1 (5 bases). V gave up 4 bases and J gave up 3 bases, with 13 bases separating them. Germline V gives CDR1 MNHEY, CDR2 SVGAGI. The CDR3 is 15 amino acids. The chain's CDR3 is CASSSLGGPNQPQHF. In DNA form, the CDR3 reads TGTGCCAGCAGTTCCCTCGGGGGACCCAATCAGCCCCAGCATTTT.

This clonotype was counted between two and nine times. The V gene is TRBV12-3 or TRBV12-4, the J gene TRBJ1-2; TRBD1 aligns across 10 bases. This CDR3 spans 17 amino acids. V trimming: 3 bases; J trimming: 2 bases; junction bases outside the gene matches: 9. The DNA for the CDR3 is TGTGCCAGCAGTTTCTACGGGACAGGGGCCAAGAACTATGGCTACACCTTC. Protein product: CASSFYGTGAKNYGYTF.

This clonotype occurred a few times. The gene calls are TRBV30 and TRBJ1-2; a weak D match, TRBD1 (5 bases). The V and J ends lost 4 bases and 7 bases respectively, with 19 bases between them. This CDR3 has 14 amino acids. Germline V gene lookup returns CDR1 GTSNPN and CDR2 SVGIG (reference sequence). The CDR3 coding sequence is TGTGCCTGGAATCCGGGACGCCCCGTCTCTGGCTACACCTTC. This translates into CAWNPGRPVSGYTF.